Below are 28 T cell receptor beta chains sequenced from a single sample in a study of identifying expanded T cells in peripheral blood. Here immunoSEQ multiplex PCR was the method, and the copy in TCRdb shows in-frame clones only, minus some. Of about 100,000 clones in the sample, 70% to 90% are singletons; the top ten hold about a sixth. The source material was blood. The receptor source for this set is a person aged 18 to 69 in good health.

CDR3 sequence: CASSSHRTGGETQYF. The CDR3 coding sequence is TGTGCCAGCAGTTCCCATCGGACAGGGGGAGAGACCCAGTACTTC. The V gene is TRBV6-6, the J gene TRBJ2-5; 10 nucleotides line up with TRBD1. V shed 4 bases and J 4 bases; nucleotides not matched to a gene: 6. Germline V gives CDR1 MNHNY, CDR2 SVGAGI (reference sequence). The CDR3 spans 15 residues.

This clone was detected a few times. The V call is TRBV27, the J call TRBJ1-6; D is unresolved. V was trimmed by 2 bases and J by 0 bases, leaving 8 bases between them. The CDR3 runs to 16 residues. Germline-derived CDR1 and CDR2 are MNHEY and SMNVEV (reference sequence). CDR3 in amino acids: CASSLVGGSYNSPLHF. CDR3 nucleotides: TGTGCCAGCAGTTTAGTGGGAGGCTCCTATAATTCACCCCTCCACTTT.

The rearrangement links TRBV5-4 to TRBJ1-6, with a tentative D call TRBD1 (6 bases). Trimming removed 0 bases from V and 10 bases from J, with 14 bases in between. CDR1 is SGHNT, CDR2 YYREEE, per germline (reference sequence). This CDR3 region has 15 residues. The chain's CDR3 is CASSLDPGAGSPLHF. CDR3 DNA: TGTGCCAGCAGCTTGGATCCAGGGGCTGGATCACCCCTCCACTTT.

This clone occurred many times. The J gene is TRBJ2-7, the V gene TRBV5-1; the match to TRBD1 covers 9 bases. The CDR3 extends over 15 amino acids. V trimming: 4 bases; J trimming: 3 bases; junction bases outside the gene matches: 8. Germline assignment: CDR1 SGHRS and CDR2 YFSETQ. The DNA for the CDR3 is TGCGCCAGCAGCCCATTTGGACAGGGGAGCTACGAGCAGTACTTC. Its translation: CASSPFGQGSYEQYF. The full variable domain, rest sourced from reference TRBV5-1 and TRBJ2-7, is KAGVTQTPRYLIKTRGQQVTLSCSPISGHRSVSWYQQTPGQGLQFLFEYFSETQRNKGNFPGRFSGRQFSNSRSEMNVSTLELGDSALYLCASSPFGQGSYEQYFGPGTRLTVT.

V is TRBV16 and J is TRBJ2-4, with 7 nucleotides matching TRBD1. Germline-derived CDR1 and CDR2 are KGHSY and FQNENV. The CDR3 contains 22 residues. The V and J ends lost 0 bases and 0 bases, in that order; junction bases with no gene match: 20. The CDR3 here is CASSQSPMGTVEPPLAKNIQYF. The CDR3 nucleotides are TGTGCCAGCAGCCAATCACCGATGGGGACAGTGGAACCTCCCCTAGCCAAAAACATTCAGTACTTC.

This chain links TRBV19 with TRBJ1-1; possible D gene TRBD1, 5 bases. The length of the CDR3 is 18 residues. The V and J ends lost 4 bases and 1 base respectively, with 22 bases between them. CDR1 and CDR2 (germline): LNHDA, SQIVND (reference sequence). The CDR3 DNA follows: TGTGCCAGTAGTAATCGGGGGAGCGGCGTCCTGCCGAACACTGAAGCTTTCTTT. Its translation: CASSNRGSGVLPNTEAFF.

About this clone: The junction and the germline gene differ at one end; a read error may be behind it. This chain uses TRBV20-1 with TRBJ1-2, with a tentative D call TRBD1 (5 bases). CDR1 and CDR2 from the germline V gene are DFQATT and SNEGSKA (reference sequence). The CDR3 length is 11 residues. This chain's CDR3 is CSAQGRAGSTF. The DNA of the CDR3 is TGCAGTGCCCAAGGCAGGGCTGGCTCCACCTTC.

CDR3 in amino acids: CATSRGLSGAMGARDQPQHF. The CDR3 region has the DNA TGTGCCACCAGCAGAGGTTTATCAGGGGCTATGGGGGCCCGAGATCAGCCCCAGCATTTT. The chain employs TRBV15 and TRBJ1-5, with a tentative D call TRBD1 (6 bases). V was clipped by 1 base and J by 5 bases, with 27 bases between them. CDR1 and CDR2 (germline): LNHNV, YYDKDF (reference sequence). This CDR3 has 20 residues. The full variable domain, completed using reference TRBV15 and TRBJ1-5, is DAMVIQNPRYQVTQFGKPVTLSCSQTLNHNVMYWYQQKSSQAPKLLFHYYDKDFNNEADTPDNFQSRRPNTSFCFLDIRSPGLGDTAMYLCATSRGLSGAMGARDQPQHFGDGTRLSIL.

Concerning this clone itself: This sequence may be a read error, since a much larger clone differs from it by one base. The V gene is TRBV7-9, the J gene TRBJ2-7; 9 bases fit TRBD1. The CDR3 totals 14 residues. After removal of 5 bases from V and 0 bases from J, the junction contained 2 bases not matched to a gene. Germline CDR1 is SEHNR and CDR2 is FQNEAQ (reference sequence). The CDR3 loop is CASSKTGGSYEQYF. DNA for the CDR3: TGTGCCAGCAGCAAGACAGGGGGCTCCTACGAGCAGTACTTC.

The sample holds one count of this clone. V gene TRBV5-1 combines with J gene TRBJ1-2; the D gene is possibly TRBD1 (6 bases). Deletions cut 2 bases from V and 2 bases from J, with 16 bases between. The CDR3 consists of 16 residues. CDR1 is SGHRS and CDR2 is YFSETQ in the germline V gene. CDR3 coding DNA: TGCGCCAGCAGCTTCGGGACATCGCAGTCCAACTATGGCTACACCTTC. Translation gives CASSFGTSQSNYGYTF.

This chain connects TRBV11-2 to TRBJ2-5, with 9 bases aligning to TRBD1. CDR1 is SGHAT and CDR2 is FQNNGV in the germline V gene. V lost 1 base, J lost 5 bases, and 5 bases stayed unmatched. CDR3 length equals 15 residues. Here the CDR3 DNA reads TGTGCCAGCAGCTTAGGAGGACAGGGGTGGGAGACCCAGTACTTC. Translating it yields CASSLGGQGWETQYF.

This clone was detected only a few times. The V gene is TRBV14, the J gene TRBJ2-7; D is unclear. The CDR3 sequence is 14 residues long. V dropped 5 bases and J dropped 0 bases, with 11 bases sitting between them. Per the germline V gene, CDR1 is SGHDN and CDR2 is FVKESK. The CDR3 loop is CASSLRQSSYEQYF. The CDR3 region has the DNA TGTGCCAGCAGCTTGAGACAAAGCTCCTACGAGCAGTACTTC.

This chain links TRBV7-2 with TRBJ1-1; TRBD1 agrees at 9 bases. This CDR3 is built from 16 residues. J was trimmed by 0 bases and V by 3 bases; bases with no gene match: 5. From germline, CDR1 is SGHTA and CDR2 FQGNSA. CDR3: CASSLDRGRVNTEAFF. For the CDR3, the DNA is TGTGCCAGCAGCTTGGACAGGGGAAGAGTGAACACTGAAGCTTTCTTT.

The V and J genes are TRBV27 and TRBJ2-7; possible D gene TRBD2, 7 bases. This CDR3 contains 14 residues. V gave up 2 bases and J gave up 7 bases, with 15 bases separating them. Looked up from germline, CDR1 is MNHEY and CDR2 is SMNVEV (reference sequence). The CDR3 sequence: CASSLRGGVGEQYF. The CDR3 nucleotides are TGTGCCAGCAGTTTAAGAGGGGGGGTGGGGGAGCAGTACTTC.

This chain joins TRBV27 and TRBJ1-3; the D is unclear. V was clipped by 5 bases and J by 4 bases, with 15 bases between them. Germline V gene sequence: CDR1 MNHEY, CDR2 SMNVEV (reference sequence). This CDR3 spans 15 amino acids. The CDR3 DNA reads TGTGCCAGCAGTCCGCGCGCCGGGGAGGGAAACACCATATATTTT. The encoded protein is CASSPRAGEGNTIYF.

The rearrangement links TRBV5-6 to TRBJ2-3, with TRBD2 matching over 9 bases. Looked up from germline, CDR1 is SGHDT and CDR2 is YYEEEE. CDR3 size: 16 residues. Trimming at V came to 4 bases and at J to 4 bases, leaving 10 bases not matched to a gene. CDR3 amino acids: CASSTPGAGGSDTQYF. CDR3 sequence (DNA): TGTGCCAGCAGCACGCCGGGAGCGGGGGGATCAGATACGCAGTATTTT.

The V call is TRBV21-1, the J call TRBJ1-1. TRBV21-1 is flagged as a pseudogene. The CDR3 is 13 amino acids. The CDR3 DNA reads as TGTGCCAGCAGACCGGGTCTGAACACTGAAGCTTTCTTT. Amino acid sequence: CASRPGLNTEAFF.

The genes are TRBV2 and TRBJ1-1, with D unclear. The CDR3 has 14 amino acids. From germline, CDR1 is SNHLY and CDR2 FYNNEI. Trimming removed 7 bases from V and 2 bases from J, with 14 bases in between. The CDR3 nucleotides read TGTGCCAGCACCCTGGAGAACGTCAACACTGAAGCTTTCTTT. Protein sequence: CASTLENVNTEAFF.

CDR3 residues: CSASLLTDTQYF. The CDR3 bases are TGCAGCGCCAGCCTCCTCACAGATACGCAGTATTTT. The genes are TRBV29-1 and TRBJ2-3; D remains unclear. V gave up 7 bases and J gave up 2 bases, with 10 bases separating them. Germline CDR1 is SQVTM and CDR2 is ANQGSEA. The CDR3 has 12 amino acids.

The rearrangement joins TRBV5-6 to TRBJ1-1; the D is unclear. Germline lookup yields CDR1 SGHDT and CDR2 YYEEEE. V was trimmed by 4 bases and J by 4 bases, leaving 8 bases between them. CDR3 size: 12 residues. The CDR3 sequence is CASSLYVTEAFF. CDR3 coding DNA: TGTGCCAGCAGCCTGTATGTCACTGAAGCTTTCTTT.

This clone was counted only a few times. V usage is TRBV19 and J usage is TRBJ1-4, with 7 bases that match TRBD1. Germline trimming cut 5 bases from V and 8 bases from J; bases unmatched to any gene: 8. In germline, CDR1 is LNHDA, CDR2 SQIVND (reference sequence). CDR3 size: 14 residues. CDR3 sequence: CASSPGTAPEKLFF. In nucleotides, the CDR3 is TGTGCCAGTAGTCCAGGGACAGCTCCCGAAAAACTGTTTTTT.

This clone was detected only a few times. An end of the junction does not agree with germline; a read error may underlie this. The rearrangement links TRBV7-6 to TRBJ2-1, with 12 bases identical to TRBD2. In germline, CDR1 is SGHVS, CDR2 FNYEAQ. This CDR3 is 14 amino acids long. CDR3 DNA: TGTGCCAGCAGCCTAGCGGGGGGGCAGAATGAGCAGTTCTTC. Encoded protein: CASSLAGGQNEQFF.

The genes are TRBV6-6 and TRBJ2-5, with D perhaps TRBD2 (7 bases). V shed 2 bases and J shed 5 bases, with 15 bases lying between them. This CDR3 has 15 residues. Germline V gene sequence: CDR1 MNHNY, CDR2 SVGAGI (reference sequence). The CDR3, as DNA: TGTGCCAGCAGTTACGGGGGGGCGGAAAGGGAGACCCAGTACTTC. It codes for CASSYGGAERETQYF.

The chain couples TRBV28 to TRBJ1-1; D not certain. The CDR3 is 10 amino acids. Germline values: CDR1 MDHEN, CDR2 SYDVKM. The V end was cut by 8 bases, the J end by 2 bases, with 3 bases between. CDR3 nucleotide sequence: TGTGCCAGCGTTAACACTGAAGCTTTCTTT. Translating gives CASVNTEAFF.

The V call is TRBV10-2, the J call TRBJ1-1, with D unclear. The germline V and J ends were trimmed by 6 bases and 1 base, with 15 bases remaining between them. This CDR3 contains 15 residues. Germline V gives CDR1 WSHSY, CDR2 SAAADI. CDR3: CASSPDGGSNTEAFF. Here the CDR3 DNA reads TGCGCCAGCAGCCCCGACGGAGGGTCGAACACTGAAGCTTTCTTT.

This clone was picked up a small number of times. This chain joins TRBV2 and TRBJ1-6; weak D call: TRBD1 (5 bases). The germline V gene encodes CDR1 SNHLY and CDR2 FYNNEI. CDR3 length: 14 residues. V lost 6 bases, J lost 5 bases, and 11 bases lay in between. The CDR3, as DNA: TGTGCCAGCAGCGGGGGGGAAGATAATTCACCCCTCCACTTT. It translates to CASSGGEDNSPLHF. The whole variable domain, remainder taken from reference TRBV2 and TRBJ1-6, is EPEVTQTPSHQVTQMGQEVILRCVPISNHLYFYWYRQILGQKVEFLVSFYNNEISEKSEIFDDQFSVERPDGSNFTLKIRSTKLEDSAMYFCASSGGEDNSPLHFGNGTRLTVT.

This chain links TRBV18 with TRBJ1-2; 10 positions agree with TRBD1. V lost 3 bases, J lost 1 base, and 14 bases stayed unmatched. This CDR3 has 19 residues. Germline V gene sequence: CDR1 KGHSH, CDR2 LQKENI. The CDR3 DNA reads TGTGCCAGCTCACCCAACGCCCCGGGACAGGGGACGTATAACTATGGCTACACCTTC. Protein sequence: CASSPNAPGQGTYNYGYTF.

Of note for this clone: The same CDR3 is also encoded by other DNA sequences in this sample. The chain's CDR3 is CASSSGGTDTQYF. The CDR3, as DNA: TGCGCCAGCAGCTCGGGCGGCACAGATACGCAGTATTTT. This chain joins TRBV5-1 and TRBJ2-3; D gene ambiguous. The CDR3 runs 13 residues. Germline CDR1 is SGHRS and CDR2 is YFSETQ. V lost 3 bases, J lost 1 base, and 6 bases lay in between.